This T cell receptor beta chain was retrieved from a study of cytomegalovirus exposure and HLA in healthy donors (dated by TCRdb to between 2016 and 2019). Context from the whole study: In an earlier analysis of some 610 of the donors, roughly 300 Gb of sequence data and 90 million to 120 million unique TCR beta sequences from 180 million or so T cells were reported. An early release that covered 500 to 800 HLA-typed donors contained around 330 gigabases of sequencing data and roughly 84 million unique TCR sequences. The genetic ancestry cluster associated with self-reported Caucasian donors included 65% to 90% of the roughly 360 genotyped donors. The study aimed to test whether cataloging public T cell receptors could reveal signatures of past pathogen exposure. The study profiled the T cell repertoires of about 720 subjects by immunosequencing and related them to cytomegalovirus serostatus. Along with the roughly 700-subject first cohort, a separate validation cohort of over 90 different subjects was used. High-throughput TCR immunosequencing, statistical association of individual TCRs with disease status, and machine learning were combined to predict cytomegalovirus infection status. A later analysis re-analyzed previously published TCR beta repertoires from approximately 670 donors and added high-resolution HLA genotyping to study TCR occurrence patterns. Rather than drawing on any new phenotypic data, the later analysis identified candidate immune exposures from TCR beta sequences and the way those sequences occurred across donors. An earlier analysis of around 640 of the donors used high-throughput TCR beta sequencing to judge whether each TCR beta V gene segment behaved as functional or pseudogenic. Donor age, sex, ethnicity and CMV serostatus were compiled alongside the repertoire data. A later genetic analysis used genome-wide SNP genotypes for about 60% of the roughly 700 donors, treating that subset as a discovery cohort. All discovery cohort repertoires had been generated using a single sequencing platform. HLA typing included class I and class II loci at four-digit resolution. The number of typed donors differed by locus: 629-630 for A, B, C, DRB1 and DQB1; some 500 for DQA1; approximately 600 for DPA1; and 450 to 480 for DPB1. About five DR-DQ haplotypes were handled as single units for association and clustering because linkage in the cohort was strong. Among some 410 genotyped donors of the cohort, an average of roughly 230,000 unique TCR beta nucleotide sequences was sequenced per donor, of which approximately 18% were non-productive.

The germline ends are 11 bases apart after V is trimmed by 5 bases and J by 1 base. The germline V gene gives CDR1 as KGHSH and CDR2 as LQKENI. The CDR3 goes from the cysteine to the phenylalanine over 14 residues. Only the CDR3 DNA stays, 42 bases, in frame from base 1. The study at large found these results: The classifier was reported to diagnose cytomegalovirus status with high specificity and sensitivity in both the original and validation cohorts. Immune exposure information for the cohort was limited to CMV serostatus. At a false discovery rate of 0.05, a later analysis linked under 20,000 TCR beta sequences to specific HLA alleles. Correlated functional status among segregating V segments might reflect linkage disequilibrium, but an unknown experimental factor could not be ruled out. When HLA alleles, especially DR and DQ, strongly co-occurred, attributing TCR associations to individual alleles was difficult. In a later analysis, several top co-occurrence clusters were reported to appear linked to parvovirus B19, influenza, CMV and Epstein-Barr virus. Some IMGT-functional V segments, including TRBV6-2 and TRBV6-3, could not be distinguished by the 87-base-pair reads and were therefore excluded. A total of 150 to 200 TCR beta chains were listed by the study as associated with cytomegalovirus. Because some donors lacked HLA typing at each locus, the association tests relied only on the typed subset. Because counts were too low, about 18 rarely observed V segments, including chromosome 9 orphons, were excluded from the earlier analysis of some 540 of the donors. This cohort had only TCR beta chains sequenced, and the lack of alpha or paired-chain data limited which features could be detected. Sequencing depth was assumed to be roughly uniform across donors in the presence/absence analyses, though that assumption may not hold. In a later analysis, HLA-associated TCR beta chains were found to be more clonally expanded and to have lower generation probabilities than equally common non-associated chains. A group of highly shared sequence variants was considered likely to be a technical artifact of the sequencing pipeline. Most CMV-associated TCR beta chains appeared to be HLA-restricted in a later analysis, and the HLA associations seemed to be driven largely by CMV exposure. Compared with the roughly 710-donor mean, donors in an Asian-associated ancestry cluster had fewer N-insertions in productive TCRs, according to a later genetic analysis. In an earlier analysis of around 500 of the donors, most TCR beta V segments appeared in productive rearrangements about 90% or about 30% of the time, broadly matching IMGT annotations. A later analysis found that TCR association rates varied across HLA loci, with DRB1 alleles showing the most associated TCRs and HLA-C alleles the fewest. V-gene and J-gene trimming of TCR beta chains was associated with a missense DCLRE1C variant in a later genetic analysis, and the association was replicated in an independent cohort. The authors suggested that the approach could potentially be generalized to other disease states and immunological phenotypes. A further reported finding was that TCR beta sequences accurately predicted the HLA-A and HLA-B alleles for most subjects in the first cohort. While some public TCRs were present in many individuals, most TCR sequences turned up only very rarely across donors. In vitro tests confirmed that a few of the cytomegalovirus-associated TCR beta chains recognize cytomegalovirus antigens.

The cohort consisted of 670 or so healthy bone marrow donors. All cohort members were sampled while nominally healthy, although unrecorded immune exposures were likely present. The donor tested CMV seronegative, placing the donor among the 352 seronegative members of the cohort. Each donor provided a peripheral blood sample, and peripheral blood mononuclear cells were used for TCR beta sequencing. The Qiagen DNeasy Blood Extraction Kit was used to extract genomic DNA from the blood cell samples. Remarks on this clone: Its specific antigen is unknown. Base-call qualities are not available, and no considerably larger clone is one nucleotide away.

Libraries were made using the immunoSEQ multiplex PCR assay. A mixture of 60 forward primers for TCR Vbeta segments and 13 reverse primers for TCR Jbeta segments was used in the multiplex PCR. A multiplex PCR assay on genomic DNA amplified the CDR3 region of rearranged TCR beta genes. The amplified TCR beta libraries were sequenced on the Illumina HiSeq System as 87-base-pair reads. Per the source publication's procedure: A later analysis tallied 75 million to 95 million unique TCR beta chains across the roughly 610 repertoires, and around 9.9 million of those chains were shared by two or more donors. Raw reads were error-corrected and collapsed into unique sequences by a nearest-neighbor algorithm in which closely related sequences were merged to remove PCR and sequencing errors. Alignment of CDR3 sequences to IMGT reference sequences was used to assign V, D and J gene segments. Each retained sequence needed at least a six-nucleotide match to both a V gene segment and a J gene segment. A rearrangement was called productive if the CDR3 had no stop codons and remained in frame with V and J, and every other rearrangement was called non-productive. CDR3 was defined according to IMGT convention as the region running from the second conserved V-encoded cysteine to the conserved J-encoded phenylalanine. The earlier analysis of approximately 590 of the donors excluded any sequence lacking an unambiguous match to a single V gene segment. An earlier analysis of just under 600 of the donors called V segments functional above 56.7% productive rearrangements and segregating when the between-donor standard deviation exceeded 5%. A statistical classification framework was built to diagnose cytomegalovirus status from the catalog of TCR beta chain sequences. V and J gene assignment, in a later analysis, came from comparing TCR nucleotide sequences with IMGT/GENE-DB human TR gene sequences. A later analysis assigned CDR3 sequences and most-parsimonious VDJ recombination scenarios with the TCRdist pipeline. In a later analysis, each TCR beta chain was defined by its CDR3 amino acid sequence together with its V-gene family, and reads lacking a unique V-gene family were excluded. In a later analysis, several hundred highly shared, low-generation-probability nucleotide sequences were removed to address suspected cross-contamination and a sequencing artifact. For each public chain, a later analysis derived a clonal expansion index from normalized ranks of inferred template counts within each repertoire. In a later analysis, generation probabilities were computed with a VDJ recombination model fitted to out-of-frame rearrangements, and the resulting probabilities were checked against IGoR. A later analysis scored TCR-TCR, TCR-HLA and TCR-CMV co-occurrence with hypergeometric tests, applying a repertoire-size bias correction to TCR pairs. A later analysis estimated false discovery rates by permuting HLA or CMV assignments 20 times. In a later analysis, co-occurring TCRs were grouped using DBSCAN, and TCRdist sequence similarity was added for clustering within HLA-allele-positive subsets. For co-occurrence clustering, repertoires with fewer than 30,000 or more than 120,000 public chains were excluded, along with roughly five repertoires with anomalous nucleotide sharing. In TCRdb, the immuneACCESS table is reduced to in-frame sequences with V and J assigned. These tables do not hold every clone; where another copy was compared, an unresolved V gene accounts for under half, and the others remain unexplained. That table furnishes V, J and clone size, whereas the DNA furnished D and trimming. This sample has around 190,000 clones in its table, and about 81% of those were observed once. 1.5% to 2% of the sample goes to the ten largest clones.

The V and J genes are TRBV18 and TRBJ1-2; TRBD1 is possibly the D segment (5 matching bases). This receptor was identified in a man younger than 35 in good health and CMV-seronegative. Sequenced: PBMCs. The CDR3 in this case is CASSVKRGNYGYTF. The DNA reads TGTGCCAGCTCAGTTAAAAGGGGTAACTATGGCTACACCTTC. Here the CDR3 is joined to the reference TRBV18 and TRBJ1-2 genes, and the full variable domain is: NAGVMQNPRHLVRRRGQEARLRCSPMKGHSHVYWYRQLPEEGLKFMVYLQKENIIDESGMPKERFSAEFPKEGPSILRIQQVVRGDSAAYFCASSVKRGNYGYTFGSGTRLTVV.